The 19 T cell receptor beta chains below were found in one sample sequenced in a study of shared clonotypes between healthy human individuals. Only in-frame clones appear in the TCRdb table, and some are missing; sequencing was by immunoSEQ multiplex PCR. The repertoire has millions of clones, about 95% of them found once; the top ten carry about 1.1%. The naive CD8 population came from CD45RO-negative cells selected for CCR7, without terminally differentiated effector memory CD45RA+ cells. The sample consisted of naive CD8+ T cells sorted from blood. The receptors were gathered from a man between 18 and 29 years old in good health.

The gene calls are TRBV7-8 and TRBJ2-7, with a weak D call TRBD2 (6 bases). V lost 8 bases and J lost 3, with 14 bases in between. This CDR3 spans 13 amino acids. Looked up from germline, CDR1 is SGHVS and CDR2 is FQNEAQ. The CDR3 is CASAGTSDYEQYF. Written as DNA, the CDR3 is TGTGCCAGCGCGGGGACGTCCGACTACGAGCAGTACTTC.

Regarding this clone: This sample includes further DNA sequences coding for the same CDR3. This rearrangement joins TRBV4-1 to TRBJ2-7; no firm D call. The germline gives CDR1 MGHRA, CDR2 YSYEKL. V lost 1 base and J lost 4, with 8 bases in between. This CDR3 contains 13 residues. The CDR3 spells CASSQARSYEQYF. CDR3 nucleotides: TGCGCCAGCAGCCAAGCCAGATCATACGAGCAGTACTTC.

The J gene is TRBJ1-5, the V gene TRBV10-3; no clear D gene. Deletions cut 3 bases from V and 0 bases from J, with 12 bases between. The CDR3 sequence is 16 residues long. Germline lookup yields CDR1 ENHRY and CDR2 SYGVKD. The CDR3 spells CAISEGQEHSNQPQHF. CDR3 bases: TGTGCCATCAGTGAAGGGCAAGAACATAGCAATCAGCCCCAGCATTTT.

The chain combines TRBV5-4 with TRBJ2-7, with 11 positions matching TRBD1. Germline CDR1 and CDR2: SGHNT and YYREEE (reference sequence). CDR3 length: 14 residues. Trimming removed 4 bases from V and 6 bases from J; junction bases left unmatched: 6. As DNA, the CDR3 is TGTGCCAGCAGCCCCGGGACAGGGGGGTCCGAGCAGTACTTC. Its translation is CASSPGTGGSEQYF.

Points on this clone: Other nucleotide sequences in the sample specify the same CDR3. The rearrangement uses TRBV13 and TRBJ1-5; D remains unclear. Trimming cost V 0 bases and J 4 bases, with 7 bases left between them. The CDR3 spans 14 residues. Per the germline V gene, CDR1 is PRHDT and CDR2 is FYEKMQ (reference sequence). CDR3 sequence reads: CASSLGDGNQPQHF. CDR3 coding DNA: TGTGCCAGCAGCTTAGGGGACGGAAATCAGCCCCAGCATTTT.

The chain recombines TRBV5-1 with TRBJ2-3, with 12 bases aligning to TRBD2. Looked up from germline, CDR1 is SGHRS and CDR2 is YFSETQ. CDR3 length equals 15 residues. V was pared by 3 bases and J by 4 bases, with 3 bases of the junction left unmatched. CDR3 nucleotides: TGCGCCAGCAGCTCTAGCGGGGGGGCCGCAGATACGCAGTATTTT. This encodes CASSSSGGAADTQYF. The complete variable domain, with remaining parts taken from reference TRBV5-1 and TRBJ2-3, reads KAGVTQTPRYLIKTRGQQVTLSCSPISGHRSVSWYQQTPGQGLQFLFEYFSETQRNKGNFPGRFSGRQFSNSRSEMNVSTLELGDSALYLCASSSSGGAADTQYFGPGTRLTVL.

The J gene is TRBJ2-7, the V gene TRBV7-6, with TRBD2 identical over 11 bases. CDR3 length equals 16 residues. With 4 bases clipped from V and 3 bases from J, the junction kept 8 bases outside the gene matches. Germline CDR1 SGHVS, CDR2 FNYEAQ. CDR3 residues: CASSSYSGGAVYEQYF. DNA of the CDR3: TGTGCCAGCAGCTCCTATAGCGGGGGGGCGGTCTACGAGCAGTACTTC. Filled out from reference TRBV7-6 and TRBJ2-7, the complete variable domain reads GAGVSQSPRYKVTKRGQDVALRCDPISGHVSLYWYRQALGQGPEFLTYFNYEAQQDKSGLPNDRFSAERPEGSISTLTIQRTEQRDSAMYRCASSSYSGGAVYEQYFGPGTRLTVT.

To note about this clone: Compared with germline, one end of the junction differs, possibly owing to a read error. The rearrangement links TRBV7-7 to TRBJ2-5; tentative D call: TRBD1 (5 bases). From germline, CDR1 is SSHAT and CDR2 FNYEAQ (reference sequence). The CDR3 spans 13 residues. CDR3 sequence: CASSFRVGETQYF. The CDR3 region has the DNA TGTGCTAGCAGCTTCAGGGTCGGGGAGACCCAGTACTTC.

The chain is built from TRBV22-1 and TRBJ1-1; TRBD1, the table's D call, was not compared with the DNA. TRBV22-1 is designated a pseudogene. The CDR3 contains 15 residues. The CDR3 loop is CPGSGRGQWDTEAFF. Here the CDR3 DNA reads TGTCCTGGGAGCGGTAGGGGGCAGTGGGACACTGAAGCTTTCTTT.

The rearrangement joins TRBV9 to TRBJ2-1; 8 nucleotides agree with TRBD2. The junction had 11 bases not matched to a gene; V was cut back by 0 bases and J by 3 bases. In germline, CDR1 is SGDLS, CDR2 YYNGEE. The CDR3 runs 18 residues. The CDR3: CASSVAETSGSYYNEQFF. Written as DNA, the CDR3 is TGTGCCAGCAGCGTAGCCGAGACGAGCGGGAGTTACTACAATGAGCAGTTCTTC.

This chain uses TRBV4-1 with TRBJ2-1, with 10 bases identical to TRBD2. Per germline, CDR1 MGHRA and CDR2 YSYEKL. The CDR3 is made up of 16 amino acids. With 2 bases clipped from V and 7 bases from J, the junction kept 8 bases outside the gene matches. The CDR3, as DNA: TGCGCCAGCAGCCAATCCCCAGCGGGAGGGGATAATGAGCAGTTCTTC. As protein: CASSQSPAGGDNEQFF.

J is TRBJ2-7 and V is TRBV5-4, with 7 bases matching TRBD1. This CDR3 region has 15 residues. V lost 5 bases, J lost 6 bases, and 14 bases stayed unmatched. From germline, CDR1 is SGHNT and CDR2 YYREEE (reference sequence). The CDR3 sequence is CASSQQGSPVGEQYF. The DNA for the CDR3 is TGTGCCAGCAGTCAACAGGGGTCCCCCGTGGGCGAGCAGTACTTC.

The chain has TRBV6-1 and TRBJ2-7, with D uncertain. Per germline, CDR1 MNHNS and CDR2 SASEGT. The germline V and J ends were trimmed by 2 bases and 2 bases, with 10 bases remaining between them. This CDR3 has 14 amino acids. CDR3 residues: CASSESLNPYEQYF. DNA for the CDR3: TGTGCCAGCAGTGAATCTCTGAATCCCTACGAGCAGTACTTC.

The chain couples TRBV2 to TRBJ2-7; D not resolved. Trimming took 0 bases from V and 2 from J, leaving 8 bases between them. CDR1 is SNHLY and CDR2 is FYNNEI in the germline V gene. The CDR3 contains 14 residues. CDR3 protein: CASSEAFNPYEQYF. The CDR3 coding sequence is TGTGCCAGCAGTGAAGCGTTCAATCCCTACGAGCAGTACTTC. The variable domain in full, with the rest retrieved from reference TRBV2 and TRBJ2-7, is EPEVTQTPSHQVTQMGQEVILRCVPISNHLYFYWYRQILGQKVEFLVSFYNNEISEKSEIFDDQFSVERPDGSNFTLKIRSTKLEDSAMYFCASSEAFNPYEQYFGPGTRLTVT.

V gene TRBV6-1 combines with J gene TRBJ2-7; D remains ambiguous. The V gene lost 7 bases and the J gene lost 4 bases, with 5 bases spanning the gap. This CDR3 is built from 10 residues. CDR1 and CDR2 (germline): MNHNS, SASEGT. The CDR3 loop reads CASNRYEQYF. As DNA, the CDR3 is TGTGCCAGCAATCGATACGAGCAGTACTTC.

This clone was recorded once. The gene calls are TRBV28 and TRBJ1-2; D not resolved. There are 14 residues in the CDR3. Germline V gives CDR1 MDHEN, CDR2 SYDVKM. The V and J ends lost 4 bases and 2 bases respectively, with 11 bases between them. The DNA of the CDR3 is TGTGCCAGCAGTTCCCGCCTGACAAACTATGGCTACACCTTC. This translates into CASSSRLTNYGYTF.

The CDR3 is CASSQGLLWELFF. The CDR3 DNA reads as TGCGCCAGCAGCCAAGGACTGCTCTGGGAGCTGTTTTTT. The chain couples TRBV4-1 to TRBJ2-2; the D is unclear. The CDR3 is 13 amino acids. Germline V gene data show CDR1 as MGHRA and CDR2 as YSYEKL. V lost 1 base to trimming and J lost 9 bases, with 9 bases between them.

V is TRBV29-1 and J is TRBJ2-5; TRBD1 agrees at 7 bases. The end of the DNA aligns better with TRBJ2-7, so the J call may be wrong. CDR3 size: 13 residues. CDR1 is SQVTM, CDR2 ANQGSEA, per germline. This CDR3 is CSVRAGGSYEQYF. The CDR3 nucleotides are TGCAGCGTTCGGGCAGGGGGCTCCTACGAGCAGTACTTC.

V and J are TRBV5-8 and TRBJ2-3; no reliable D call. Per germline, CDR1 SGHTS and CDR2 YDEGEE. The CDR3 is 16 residues long. The V end was cut by 2 bases, the J end by 0 bases, with 13 bases between. The CDR3 sequence: CASSFRRITSTDTQYF. CDR3 DNA: TGTGCCAGCAGCTTCCGGCGGATCACTAGCACAGATACGCAGTATTTT.